This T cell receptor (beta chain) was documented in a study of identifying expanded T cells in peripheral blood. General study points: Differentially abundant clones: roughly 1.2 between replicates, around 16 at roughly 2 weeks, around 20 at four. Two-week clone count variance significantly increased as total template count grew.

With regard to this clone: Its antigen is undetermined.

No infections or other immune events were documented during collection. This CDR3 contains 13 residues. The germline CDR1 and CDR2 sequences are SEHNR and FQNEAQ (reference sequence). Trimming cost V 3 bases and J 3 bases, with 9 bases left between them. Method: immunoSEQ multiplex PCR; TCRdb's copy keeps in-frame clones and lacks some. The data contain 85,000 to 95,000 clones, around nine tenths of them singletons. Sequences were obtained from blood. This sequence was found in a person aged 18-70 years in good health. The chain has TRBV7-9 and TRBJ2-7; no clear D. The CDR3 sequence is CASSFGGYYEQYF. The CDR3 DNA follows: TGTGCCAGCAGCTTTGGTGGGTACTACGAGCAGTACTTC. The complete variable domain, with remaining parts taken from reference TRBV7-9 and TRBJ2-7, reads DTGVSQNPRHKITKRGQNVTFRCDPISEHNRLYWYRQTLGQGPEFLTYFQNEAQLEKSRLLSDRFSAERPKGSFSTLEIQRTEQGDSAMYLCASSFGGYYEQYFGPGTRLTVT.